This T cell receptor beta chain was identified during a study of blood T cell repertoires in COVID-19. Background on the study: From the United States, Italy and Spain came samples of acute and convalescent COVID-19.

J was trimmed by 3 bases and V by 4 bases; bases with no gene match: 6. The germline V gene has CDR1 SGHAT and CDR2 FQNNGV. The CDR3 is 15 residues long. Sequencing used immunoSEQ multiplex PCR; TCRdb keeps in-frame clones, though not all of them. The table shows 240,000 or so clones, with around 85% occurring only once. The study drew participants aged about 18 to 95 years from 20 to 30 US areas. Specimen: PBMCs or T cells enriched from blood (not recorded which). This receptor was obtained from a woman in her forties with acute COVID-19. The V gene is TRBV11-2, the J gene TRBJ2-7, with 10 bases lining up with TRBD1. The DNA of the CDR3 is TGTGCCAGCAGCTCCCGGGACAGGGGCTTCTACGAGCAGTACTTC. Its translation: CASSSRDRGFYEQYF.